The clone carrying this T cell receptor (beta chain) was found many times. CDR3 size: 11 residues. The V gene's germline CDR1 is SNHLY and CDR2 FYNNEI. Trimming left V 5 bases short and J 7 bases short, with 8 bases between. Repertoires were generated with immunoSEQ multiplex PCR, while TCRdb's copy carries only in-frame clones and drops some. Of about 76,000 clones listed, approximately 86% are singletons. This sample stems from a study of cytotoxic CD8 clonotypes in ibrutinib-treated CLL. The V call is TRBV2, the J call TRBJ1-1; D is perhaps TRBD1 (5 bases). The material sequenced was PBMCs, taken before ibrutinib treatment. This clonotype was obtained from a human donor with chronic lymphocytic leukemia. CDR3 in DNA: TGTGCCAGCAGTACAGGAGATGAAGCTTTCTTT. Amino acids: CASSTGDEAFF. Together with reference TRBV2 and TRBJ1-1, the CDR3 gives the full variable domain: EPEVTQTPSHQVTQMGQEVILRCVPISNHLYFYWYRQILGQKVEFLVSFYNNEISEKSEIFDDQFSVERPDGSNFTLKIRSTKLEDSAMYFCASSTGDEAFFGQGTRLTVV.